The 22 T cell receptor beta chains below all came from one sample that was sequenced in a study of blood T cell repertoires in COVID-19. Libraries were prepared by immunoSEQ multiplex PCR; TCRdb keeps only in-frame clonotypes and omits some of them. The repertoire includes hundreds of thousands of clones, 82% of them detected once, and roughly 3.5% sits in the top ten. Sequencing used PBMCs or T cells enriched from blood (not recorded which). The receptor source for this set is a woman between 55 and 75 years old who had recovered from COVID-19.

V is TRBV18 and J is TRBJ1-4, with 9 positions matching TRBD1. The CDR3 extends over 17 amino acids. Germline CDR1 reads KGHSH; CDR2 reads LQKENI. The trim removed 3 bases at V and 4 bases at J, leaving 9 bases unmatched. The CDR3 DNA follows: TGTGCCAGCTCACCTAACAGGGGGCGCATCAGTAATGAAAAACTGTTTTTT. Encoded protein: CASSPNRGRISNEKLFF.

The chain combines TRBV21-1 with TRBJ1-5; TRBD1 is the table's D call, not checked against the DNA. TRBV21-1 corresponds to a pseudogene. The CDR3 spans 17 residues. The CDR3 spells CASSKKRTGAGNQPQHF. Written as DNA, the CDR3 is TGTGCCAGCAGCAAAAAACGGACAGGGGCGGGCAATCAGCCCCAGCATTTT.

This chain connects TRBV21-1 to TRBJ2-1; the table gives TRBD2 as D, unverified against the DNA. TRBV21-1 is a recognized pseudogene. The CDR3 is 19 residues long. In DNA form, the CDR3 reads TGTGCCAGCAGCAACGCCCAGGTCATTAGCGGGAGAATCTACAATGAGCAGTTCTTC. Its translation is CASSNAQVISGRIYNEQFF.

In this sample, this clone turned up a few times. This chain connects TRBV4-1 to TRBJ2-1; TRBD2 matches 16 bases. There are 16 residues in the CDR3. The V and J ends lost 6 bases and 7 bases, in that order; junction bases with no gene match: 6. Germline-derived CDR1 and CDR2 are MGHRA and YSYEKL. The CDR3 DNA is TGCGCCAGCAGGGGGACTAGCGGGAGGGCCGGGAATGAGCAGTTCTTC. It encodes CASRGTSGRAGNEQFF.

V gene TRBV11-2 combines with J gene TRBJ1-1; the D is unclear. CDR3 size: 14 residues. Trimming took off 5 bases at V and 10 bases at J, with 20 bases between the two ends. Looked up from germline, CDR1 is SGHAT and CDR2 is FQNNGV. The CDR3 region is CASSAPPEGRGAFF. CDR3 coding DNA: TGTGCCAGCAGCGCACCACCGGAGGGTCGTGGAGCTTTCTTT.

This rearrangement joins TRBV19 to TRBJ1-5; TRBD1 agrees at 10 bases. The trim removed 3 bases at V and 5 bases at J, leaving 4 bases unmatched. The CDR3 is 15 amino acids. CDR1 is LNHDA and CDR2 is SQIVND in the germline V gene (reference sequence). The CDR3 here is CASSIPGQGHQPQHF. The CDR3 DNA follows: TGTGCCAGTAGTATCCCGGGACAGGGGCATCAGCCCCAGCATTTT.

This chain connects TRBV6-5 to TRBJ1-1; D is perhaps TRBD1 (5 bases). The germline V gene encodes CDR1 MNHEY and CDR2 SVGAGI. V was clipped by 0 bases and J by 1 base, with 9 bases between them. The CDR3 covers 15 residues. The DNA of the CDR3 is TGTGCCAGCAGTTACTCGGAGACAGCGAACACTGAAGCTTTCTTT. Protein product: CASSYSETANTEAFF.

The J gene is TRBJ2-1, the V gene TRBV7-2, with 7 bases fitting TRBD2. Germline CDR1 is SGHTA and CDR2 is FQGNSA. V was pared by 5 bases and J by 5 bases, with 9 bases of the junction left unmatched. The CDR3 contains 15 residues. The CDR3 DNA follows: TGTGCCAGCAGCCCCGAGTGGCGGGGGAACAATGAGCAGTTCTTC. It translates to CASSPEWRGNNEQFF.

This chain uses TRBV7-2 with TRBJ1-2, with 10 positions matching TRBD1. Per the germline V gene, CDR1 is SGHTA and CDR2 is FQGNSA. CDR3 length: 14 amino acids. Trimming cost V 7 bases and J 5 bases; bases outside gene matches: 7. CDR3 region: CASKQGQGDYGYTF. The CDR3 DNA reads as TGTGCCAGCAAACAAGGACAGGGGGATTATGGCTACACCTTC. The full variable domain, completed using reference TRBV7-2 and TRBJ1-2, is GAGVSQSPSNKVTEKGKDVELRCDPISGHTALYWYRQSLGQGLEFLIYFQGNSAPDKSGLPSDRFSAERTGGSVSTLTIQRTQQEDSAVYLCASKQGQGDYGYTFGSGTRLTVV.

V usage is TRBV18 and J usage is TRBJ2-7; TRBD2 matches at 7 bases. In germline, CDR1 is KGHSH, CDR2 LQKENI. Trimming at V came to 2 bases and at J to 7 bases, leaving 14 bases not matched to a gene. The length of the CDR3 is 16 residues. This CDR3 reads CASSPGSGGTPREQYF. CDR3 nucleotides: TGTGCCAGCTCACCAGGCTCCGGGGGGACCCCGAGGGAGCAGTACTTC.

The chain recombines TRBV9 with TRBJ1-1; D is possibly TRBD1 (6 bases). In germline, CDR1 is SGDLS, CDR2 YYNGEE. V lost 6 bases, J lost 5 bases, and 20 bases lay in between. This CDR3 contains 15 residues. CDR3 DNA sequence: TGTGCCAGCAACACCCCGGGAAGGGGGGGGACTGAAGCTTTCTTT. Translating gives CASNTPGRGGTEAFF.

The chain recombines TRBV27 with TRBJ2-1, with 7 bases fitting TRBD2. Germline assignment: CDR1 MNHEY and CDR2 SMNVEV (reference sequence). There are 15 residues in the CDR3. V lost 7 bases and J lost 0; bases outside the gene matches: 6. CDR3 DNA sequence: TGTGCCAGCACCCTGGGGGGGAGCTCCTACAATGAGCAGTTCTTC. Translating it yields CASTLGGSSYNEQFF.

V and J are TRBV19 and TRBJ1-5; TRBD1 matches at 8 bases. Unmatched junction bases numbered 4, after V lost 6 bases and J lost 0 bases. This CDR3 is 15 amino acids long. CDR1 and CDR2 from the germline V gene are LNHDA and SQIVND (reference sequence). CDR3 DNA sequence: TGTGCCAGTAGAGACAGGGGATATAGCAATCAGCCCCAGCATTTT. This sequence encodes CASRDRGYSNQPQHF.

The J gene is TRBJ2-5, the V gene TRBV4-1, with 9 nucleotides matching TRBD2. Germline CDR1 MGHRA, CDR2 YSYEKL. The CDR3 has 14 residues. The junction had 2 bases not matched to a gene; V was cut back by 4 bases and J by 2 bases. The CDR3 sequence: CASSRTSVQETQYF. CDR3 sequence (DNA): TGCGCCAGCAGCCGGACTAGCGTACAAGAGACCCAGTACTTC.

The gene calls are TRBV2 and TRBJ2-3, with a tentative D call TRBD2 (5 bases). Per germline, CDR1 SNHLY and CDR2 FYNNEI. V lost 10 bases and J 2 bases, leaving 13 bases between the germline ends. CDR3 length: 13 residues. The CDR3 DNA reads TGTGCCACTTCCCTCGGGATCACAGATACGCAGTATTTT. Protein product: CATSLGITDTQYF.

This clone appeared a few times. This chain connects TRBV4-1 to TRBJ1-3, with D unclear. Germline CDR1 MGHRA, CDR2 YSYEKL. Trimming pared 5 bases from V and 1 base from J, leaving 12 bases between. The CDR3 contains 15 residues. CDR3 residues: CASSVMGGSGNTIYF. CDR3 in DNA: TGCGCCAGCAGCGTTATGGGAGGGTCTGGAAACACCATATATTTT.

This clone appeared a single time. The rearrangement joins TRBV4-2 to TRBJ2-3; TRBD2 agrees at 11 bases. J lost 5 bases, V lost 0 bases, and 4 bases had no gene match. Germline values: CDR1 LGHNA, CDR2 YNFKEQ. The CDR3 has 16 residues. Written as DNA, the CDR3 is TGTGCCAGCAGCCAAGAAAAACTAGCGGGGGAAGATACGCAGTATTTT. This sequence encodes CASSQEKLAGEDTQYF.

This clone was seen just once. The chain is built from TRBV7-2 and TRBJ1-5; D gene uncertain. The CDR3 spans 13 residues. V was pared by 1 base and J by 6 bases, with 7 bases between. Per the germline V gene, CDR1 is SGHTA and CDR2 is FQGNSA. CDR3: CASSLEAVQPQHF. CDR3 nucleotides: TGTGCCAGCAGCTTAGAAGCGGTTCAGCCCCAGCATTTT.

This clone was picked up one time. For the CDR3, the DNA is TGTGCCAGCAGTTACATCGACAGGCTTGAAGCTTTCTTT. It is translated as CASSYIDRLEAFF. The J gene is TRBJ1-1, the V gene TRBV6-2 or TRBV6-3; TRBD1 is a possible D gene (6 bases). From germline, CDR1 is MNHEY and CDR2 SVGEGT. This CDR3 comprises 13 residues. V gave up 2 bases and J gave up 7 bases, with 11 bases separating them.

CDR3 DNA: TGCGCCAGCAGCTCCCATGGGACATACGAGCAGTACTTC. Residues: CASSSHGTYEQYF. The chain joins TRBV5-1 to TRBJ2-7, with a possible D match to TRBD1 (6 bases). Trimming shortened V by 3 bases and J by 4 bases, and 11 bases separated the two germline ends. CDR3 length: 13 amino acids. CDR1 is SGHRS, CDR2 YFSETQ, per germline.

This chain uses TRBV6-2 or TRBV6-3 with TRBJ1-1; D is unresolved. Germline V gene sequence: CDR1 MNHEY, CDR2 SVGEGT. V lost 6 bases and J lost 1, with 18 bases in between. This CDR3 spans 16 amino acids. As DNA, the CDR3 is TGTGCCAGCAGCGCTATGGGCCCGTATGGGAACACTGAAGCTTTCTTT. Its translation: CASSAMGPYGNTEAFF.

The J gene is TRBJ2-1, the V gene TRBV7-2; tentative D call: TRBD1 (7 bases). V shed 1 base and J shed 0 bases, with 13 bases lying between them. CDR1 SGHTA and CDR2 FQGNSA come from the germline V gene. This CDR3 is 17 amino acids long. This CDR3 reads CASSLVGGGNSYNEQFF. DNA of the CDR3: TGTGCCAGCAGCTTAGTAGGGGGCGGGAACTCCTACAATGAGCAGTTCTTC.